This entry concerns a single T cell receptor beta chain. The junction departs from germline at one end; a sequencing error may be responsible. Graves' hyperthyroidism was deemed stable absent ophthalmopathy progression within 18 months. Newly diagnosed hyperthyroidism, duration under 2 months, in patients aged 18 to 65. The PBMCs were sourced from fresh peripheral blood (about 9.7 ml). CDR1 is SGHRS, CDR2 YFSETQ, per germline. The CDR3 is made up of 14 amino acids. The source of the sample is a study of T cells in Graves' hyperthyroidism and ophthalmopathy. Study-wide context: Blood was drawn when the patient was first diagnosed and still untreated.

Amplification of TCR beta CDR3 regions used RNA as the template. The TCR CDR3 first-round RT-PCR relied on the HTBI primer set. One entry per CDR3 protein results from TCRdb running MiXCR on the multiplex PCR reads. The data show about 840,000 distinct CDR3 sequences, roughly 37% seen once. This chain connects TRBV5-1 to TRBJ1-1; D remains ambiguous. The specimen sequenced was blood. The clonotype comes from a man aged 18 to 29 with Graves' hyperthyroidism. CDR3 bases: TGCGTCAGCAGCTTGGAGGCAGGCAACACTGAAGCTTTCTTT. Its protein product is CVSSLEAGNTEAFF. The whole variable domain, remainder taken from reference TRBV5-1 and TRBJ1-1, is KAGVTQTPRYLIKTRGQQVTLSCSPISGHRSVSWYQQTPGQGLQFLFEYFSETQRNKGNFPGRFSGRQFSNSRSEMNVSTLELGDSALYLCVSSLEAGNTEAFFGQGTRLTVV.